This T cell receptor beta chain emerged from a study of T cell responses to AZD1222 COVID-19 vaccine. The assay was immunoSEQ multiplex PCR, and TCRdb's table has in-frame clones only and misses some. The data contain about 180,000 clones, around 90% of them singletons. Study outcomes and limitations: The donors showed a predominance of white British ancestry and of females, with possible underestimation of clonal diversity. Spike-specific TCRs gained breadth and depth after people received two AZD1222 doses.

This clone is a singleton in its sample. Its antigen is unknown. From germline, CDR1 is SGHTA and CDR2 FQGNSA. V shed 5 bases and J shed 3 bases, with 20 bases lying between them. The CDR3 has 16 amino acids. This receptor was identified in an adult who received the AZD1222 COVID-19 vaccine. The specimen was peripheral blood, collected 28 days after the second AZD1222 dose. V gene TRBV7-2 combines with J gene TRBJ2-7; D tentatively fits TRBD1 or TRBD2 (5 bases each). CDR3 sequence reads: CASSLESSGTFYEQYF. The CDR3 DNA is TGTGCCAGCAGCCTGGAGAGCTCCGGGACCTTCTACGAGCAGTACTTC.